This TCR beta chain derives from a study of blood T cell repertoires in COVID-19. Study summary: Specimens from acute and convalescent COVID-19 originated in the United States, Italy and Spain. T cells, B-cell-depleted T cells, or PBMCs provided the cDNA or gDNA that served as material.

As handled by the study authors: Amplification of reference gene primers provided the estimated nucleated cell counts. Clones were sequenced by immunoSEQ multiplex PCR, and TCRdb holds only the in-frame ones, with some missing. That table gives V, J and clone size, and the DNA gave D and trimming. Here the sample spans around 65,000 clones, under 85% being singletons. The CDR3 spans 13 residues. The V and J ends lost 3 bases and 6 bases respectively, with 8 bases between them. The V gene's germline CDR1 is KGHDR and CDR2 SFDVKD. This clone was picked up a small number of times. The source material was peripheral blood. This clonotype originated in a woman aged 50 to 60 with active or convalescent COVID-19. This chain uses TRBV24-1 with TRBJ1-5, with unresolved D. Written as DNA, the CDR3 is TGTGCCACCAGTGATAGCGCGAGTCAGCCCCAGCATTTT. Translating gives CATSDSASQPQHF.